Here is one TCR beta chain with its context. Profiled with immunoSEQ multiplex PCR; TCRdb holds only in-frame clones, not every one. The sample lists a few hundred thousand clones; 70% to 90% were seen once. This entry comes from a study of blood T cell repertoires in COVID-19. V shed 7 bases, J shed 3 bases, and the junction held 1 base outside the gene matches. The germline V gene encodes CDR1 SGHAT and CDR2 FQNNGV. There are 12 residues in the CDR3. The sample taken for sequencing was peripheral blood. The chain recombines TRBV11-2 with TRBJ2-3; 7 nucleotides align to TRBD2. The sequence was collected from a woman in her sixties or seventies with acute or convalescent COVID-19. This CDR3 reads CASKLATDTQYF. The CDR3 DNA follows: TGTGCCAGCAAACTAGCGACAGATACGCAGTATTTT.